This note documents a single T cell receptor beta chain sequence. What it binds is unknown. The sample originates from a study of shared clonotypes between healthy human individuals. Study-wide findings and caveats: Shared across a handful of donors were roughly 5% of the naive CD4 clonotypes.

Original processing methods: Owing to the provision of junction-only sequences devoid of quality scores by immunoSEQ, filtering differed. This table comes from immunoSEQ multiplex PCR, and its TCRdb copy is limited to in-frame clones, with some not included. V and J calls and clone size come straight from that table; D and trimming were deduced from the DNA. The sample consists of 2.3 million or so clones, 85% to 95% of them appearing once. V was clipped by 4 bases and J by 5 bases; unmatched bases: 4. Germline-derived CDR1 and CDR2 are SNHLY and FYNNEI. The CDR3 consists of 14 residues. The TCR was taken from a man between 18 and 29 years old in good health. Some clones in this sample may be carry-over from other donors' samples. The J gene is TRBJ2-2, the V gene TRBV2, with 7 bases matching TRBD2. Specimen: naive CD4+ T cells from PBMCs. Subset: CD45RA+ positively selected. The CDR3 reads CASSVQGGTGELFF. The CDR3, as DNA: TGTGCCAGCAGTGTCCAGGGAGGGACCGGGGAGCTGTTTTTT.